This T cell receptor (beta chain) derives from a study of T cells in Graves' hyperthyroidism and ophthalmopathy. This clonotype was counted ten times or more. Amplification yielded TCR beta CDR3 regions, with RNA transcripts as the source. HTBI primers drove first-round RT-PCR of the TCR CDR3. TCRdb processed the multiplex PCR reads anew with MiXCR; each CDR3 protein has one entry. The sample holds roughly 500,000 distinct CDR3 sequences; around a quarter are singletons and the top ten take around 11%. The TCR was taken from a woman aged 25 to 39 with Graves' ophthalmopathy. Sequencing was performed on blood.

The chain's CDR3 is CASSSGQTPHEQYF. CDR3 bases: TGTGCCAGCAGCTCGGGACAGACACCCCACGAGCAGTACTTC. This rearrangement joins TRBV7-9 to TRBJ2-7; TRBD1 agrees at 7 bases. V trimming: 4 bases; J trimming: 5 bases; junction bases outside the gene matches: 8. The CDR3 spans 14 residues. The V gene's germline CDR1 is SEHNR and CDR2 FQNEAQ (reference sequence).